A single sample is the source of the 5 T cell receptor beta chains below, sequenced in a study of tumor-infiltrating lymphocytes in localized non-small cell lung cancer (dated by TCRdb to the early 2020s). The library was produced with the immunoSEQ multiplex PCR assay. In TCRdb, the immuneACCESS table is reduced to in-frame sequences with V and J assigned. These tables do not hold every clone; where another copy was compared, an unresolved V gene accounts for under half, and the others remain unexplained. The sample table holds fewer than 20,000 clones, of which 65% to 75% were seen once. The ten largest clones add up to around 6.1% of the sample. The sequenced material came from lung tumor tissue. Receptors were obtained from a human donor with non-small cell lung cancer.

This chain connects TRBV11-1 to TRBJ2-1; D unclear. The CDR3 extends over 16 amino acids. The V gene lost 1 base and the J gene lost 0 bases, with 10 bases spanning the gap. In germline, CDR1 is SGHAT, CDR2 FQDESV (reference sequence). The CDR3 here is CASSLEDGRSYNEQFF. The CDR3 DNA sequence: TGTGCCAGCAGCTTAGAGGACGGTCGCTCCTACAATGAGCAGTTCTTC.

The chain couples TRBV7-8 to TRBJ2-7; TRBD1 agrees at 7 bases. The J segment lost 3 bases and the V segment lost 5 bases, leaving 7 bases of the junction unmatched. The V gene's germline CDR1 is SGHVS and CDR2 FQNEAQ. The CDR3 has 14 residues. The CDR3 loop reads CASSTQGVDYEQYF. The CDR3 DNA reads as TGTGCCAGCAGCACGCAGGGGGTTGACTACGAGCAGTACTTC. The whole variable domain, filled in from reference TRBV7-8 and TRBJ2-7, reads GAGVSQSPRYKVAKRGQDVALRCDPISGHVSLFWYQQALGQGPEFLTYFQNEAQLDKSGLPSDRFFAERPEGSVSTLKIQRTQQEDSAVYLCASSTQGVDYEQYFGPGTRLTVT.

CDR3 loop: CASSLAYEQYF. The CDR3 region has the DNA TGTGCCAGCAGCTTGGCGTACGAGCAGTACTTC. The chain recombines TRBV4-2 with TRBJ2-7; D is undetermined. The V end lost 5 bases, the J end lost 4 bases, and 6 bases lay between the germline ends. The CDR3 sequence is 11 residues long. Germline CDR1 LGHNA, CDR2 YNFKEQ.

CDR3 sequence: CASSLVPSGKETQYF. As DNA, the CDR3 is TGTGCCAGCAGCTTAGTTCCTAGCGGGAAAGAGACCCAGTACTTC. The genes are TRBV7-2 and TRBJ2-5, with 9 bases that match TRBD2. This CDR3 is 15 amino acids long. Germline lookup yields CDR1 SGHTA and CDR2 FQGNSA. Trimming cost V 1 base and J 3 bases; bases outside gene matches: 3.

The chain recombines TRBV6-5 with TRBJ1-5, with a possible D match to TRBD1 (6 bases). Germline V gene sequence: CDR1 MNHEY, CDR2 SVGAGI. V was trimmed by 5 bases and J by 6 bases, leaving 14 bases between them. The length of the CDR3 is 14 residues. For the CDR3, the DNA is TGTGCCAGCAGTATCGGGGGGCTCGGTCAGCCCCAGCATTTT. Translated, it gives CASSIGGLGQPQHF.